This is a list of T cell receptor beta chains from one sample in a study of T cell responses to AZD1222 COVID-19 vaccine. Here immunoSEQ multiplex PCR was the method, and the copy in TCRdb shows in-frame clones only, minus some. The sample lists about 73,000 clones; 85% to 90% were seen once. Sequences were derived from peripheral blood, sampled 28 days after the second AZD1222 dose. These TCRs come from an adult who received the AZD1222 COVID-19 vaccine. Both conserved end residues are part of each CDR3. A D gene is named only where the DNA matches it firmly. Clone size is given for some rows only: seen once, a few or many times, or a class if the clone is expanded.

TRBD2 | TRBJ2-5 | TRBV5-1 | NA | TGCGCCAGCAGCTTGGTCCTAGCGGGGAAAGAGACCCAGTACTTC | CASSLVLAGKETQYF
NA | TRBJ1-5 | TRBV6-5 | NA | TGTGCCAGCAATTCCGGGACCTTTAGCAATCAGCCCCAGCATTTT | CASNSGTFSNQPQHF
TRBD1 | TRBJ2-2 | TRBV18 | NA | TGTGCCAGCTCACCCTCGACAGGGTCTACCGGGGAGCTGTTTTTT | CASSPSTGSTGELFF
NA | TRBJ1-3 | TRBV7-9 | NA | TGTGCCAGCAGCCTGGGAAGCGGAAACACCATATATTTT | CASSLGSGNTIYF
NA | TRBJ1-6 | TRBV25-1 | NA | TGTGCCAGCAGTGAATTCCCAGGGACGCGGGGGAATTCACCCCTCCACTTT | CASSEFPGTRGNSPLHF
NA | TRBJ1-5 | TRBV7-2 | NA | TGTGCCAGCAGACTGGGACATAATAGCAATCAGCCCCAGCATTTT | CASRLGHNSNQPQHF
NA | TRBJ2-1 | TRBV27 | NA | TGTGCCAGCAGGCCGGGGAAGGGACGGGGGCGGAATGAGCAGTTCTTC | CASRPGKGRGRNEQFF
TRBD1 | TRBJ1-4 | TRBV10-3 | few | TGTGCTGCCGGGGCAGGGGGAGCAACTAATGAAAAACTGTTTTTT | CAAGAGGATNEKLFF
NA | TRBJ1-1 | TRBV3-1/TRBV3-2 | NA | TGTGCCAGCAGCCAGACAGGGAACACTGAAGCTTTCTTT | CASSQTGNTEAFF
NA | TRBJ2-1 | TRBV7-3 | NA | TGTGCCAGAAACGGGAGACTGGACAATGAGCAGTTCTTC | CARNGRLDNEQFF
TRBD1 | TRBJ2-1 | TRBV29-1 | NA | TGCAGCGTCGGGGACAGGTATAACAATGAGCAGTTCTTC | CSVGDRYNNEQFF
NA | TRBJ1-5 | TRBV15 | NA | TGTGCCACCAGCAGAGATCGGTTCGGGGTAGGTCAGCCCCAGCATTTT | CATSRDRFGVGQPQHF
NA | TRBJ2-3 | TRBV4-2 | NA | TGTGCCAGCAGCCAAGATCCTCAGGACTTTCGCACAGATACGCAGTATTTT | CASSQDPQDFRTDTQYF
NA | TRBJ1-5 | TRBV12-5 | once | TGTGCTAGTGGTTTGGAGGGGGGGCGATACAATCAGCCCCAGCATTTT | CASGLEGGRYNQPQHF
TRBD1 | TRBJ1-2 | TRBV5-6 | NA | TGTGCCAGCAGCCGGGACAGGGACTATGGCTACACCTTC | CASSRDRDYGYTF
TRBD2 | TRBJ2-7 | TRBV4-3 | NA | TGCGCCAGCAGCCAAGATGCGGGGGGGAGTTACGAGCAGTACTTC | CASSQDAGGSYEQYF
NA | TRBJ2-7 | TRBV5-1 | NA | TGCGCCAGCAGCCTCCGGACAGAAGCGGCTGCGCAGTACTTC | CASSLRTEAAAQYF
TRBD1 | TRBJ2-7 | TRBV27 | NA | TGTGCCAACCTCGGGACAGGGGGAACCTACGAGCAGTACTTC | CANLGTGGTYEQYF
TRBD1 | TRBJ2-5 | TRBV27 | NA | TGTGCCAGCAGTTCTCGGAATCCCAGGGGGAGTCAAGAGACCCAGTACTTC | CASSSRNPRGSQETQYF
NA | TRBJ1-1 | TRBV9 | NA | TGTGCCAGCAGCGTCGGGGGTCAGAACACTGAAGCTTTCTTT | CASSVGGQNTEAFF
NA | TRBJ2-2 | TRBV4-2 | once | TGTGCCAGCAGCCGGGCGGACAGCACCACCGGGGAGCTGTTTTTT | CASSRADSTTGELFF
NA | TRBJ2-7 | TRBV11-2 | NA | TGTGCCAGCAGCTTAGGTGGCAGCGGCTACGAGCAGTACTTC | CASSLGGSGYEQYF
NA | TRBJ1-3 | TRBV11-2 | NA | TGTGCCAGCAGCTTAACCGCAGGAAACACCATATATTTT | CASSLTAGNTIYF
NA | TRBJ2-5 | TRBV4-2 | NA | TGTGCCAGCAGCCAAGCTAGAGCGGGTCAAGAGACCCAGTACTTC | CASSQARAGQETQYF
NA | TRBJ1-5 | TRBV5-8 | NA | TGTGCCAGCAGCCCCTCGGGCGATCAGCCCCAGCATTTT | CASSPSGDQPQHF
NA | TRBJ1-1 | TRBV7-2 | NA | TGTGCCAGCAGCTTAGTCGGACCGGCGAACACTGAAGCTTTCTTT | CASSLVGPANTEAFF
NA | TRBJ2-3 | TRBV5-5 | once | TGTGCCAGCAGCCGGGGGAGGTTGGGCACAGATACGCAGTATTTT | CASSRGRLGTDTQYF
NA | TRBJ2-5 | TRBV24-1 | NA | TGTGCCACCAGTGACCCGGACAGCTTCCAAGAGACCCAGTACTTC | CATSDPDSFQETQYF
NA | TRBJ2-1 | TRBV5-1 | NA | TGCGCCAGCAGCTTGTGGGGGGCGACTAGCTCCTACAATGAGCAGTTCTTC | CASSLWGATSSYNEQFF
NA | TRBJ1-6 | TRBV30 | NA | TGTGCCTGGAGTGTAGATCGGGTTAATTCACCCCTCCACTTT | CAWSVDRVNSPLHF
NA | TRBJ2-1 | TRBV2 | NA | TGTGCCAGCAGTGCTGGGGGCCTTTCCTACAATGAGCAGTTCTTC | CASSAGGLSYNEQFF
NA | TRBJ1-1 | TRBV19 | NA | TGTGCCAGTAGTATCGCCGGGGTTGGAGCTTTCTTT | CASSIAGVGAFF
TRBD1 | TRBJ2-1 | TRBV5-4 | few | TGTGCCAGCAGCTTGGAACCAGCAGGGGGATACTACAATGAGCAGTTCTTC | CASSLEPAGGYYNEQFF
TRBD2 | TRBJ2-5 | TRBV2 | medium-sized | TGTGCCAGCAGCGAGGCAGGACTAGCGGGGTTTTCCTTCCAAGAGACCCAGTACTTC | CASSEAGLAGFSFQETQYF
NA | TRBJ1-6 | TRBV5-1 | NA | TGCGCCAGCAGGCTGAAGCAGGCAGGCAATTATAATTCACCCCTCCACTTT | CASRLKQAGNYNSPLHF
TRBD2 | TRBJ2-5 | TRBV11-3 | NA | TGTGCCAGCAGCCCACGACTAGCGGAAGAGACCCAGTACTTC | CASSPRLAEETQYF
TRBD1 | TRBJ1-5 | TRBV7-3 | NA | TGTGCCAGCAGCTTACCCTGGGGGGACAGGGGTCAGCCCCAGCATTTT | CASSLPWGDRGQPQHF
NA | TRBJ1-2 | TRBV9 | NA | TGTGCCAGCAGCACCCTGGGGGAAGGGAGTGGCTACACCTTC | CASSTLGEGSGYTF
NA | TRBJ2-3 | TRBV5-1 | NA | TGCGCCAGCAGCTTTGGGAGCACAGATACGCAGTATTTT | CASSFGSTDTQYF
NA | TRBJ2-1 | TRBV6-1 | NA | TGTGCCAGCAGTGAAGCAGGGCCCTACAATGAGCAGTTCTTC | CASSEAGPYNEQFF
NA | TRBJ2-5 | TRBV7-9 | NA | TGTGCCAGCAGCTTTCGGGAGACCCAGTACTTC | CASSFRETQYF
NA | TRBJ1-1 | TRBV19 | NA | TGTGCCAGTAGTATCCCGATGAACACTGAAGCTTTCTTT | CASSIPMNTEAFF
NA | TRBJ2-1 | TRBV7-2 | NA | TGTGCCAGCAGCTCCCGGACTCACAATGAGCAGTTCTTC | CASSSRTHNEQFF
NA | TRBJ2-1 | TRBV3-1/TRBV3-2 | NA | TGTGCCAGCAGCCAGGGTGACAATGAGCAGTTCTTC | CASSQGDNEQFF
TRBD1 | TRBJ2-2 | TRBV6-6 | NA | TGTGCCAGCAGTTCCGGGACAGGGGTCACCGGGGAGCTGTTTTTT | CASSSGTGVTGELFF
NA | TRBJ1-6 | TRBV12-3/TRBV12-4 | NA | TGTGCCAGCAGTTTACCAGTGGGCCCCCTCCACTTT | CASSLPVGPLHF
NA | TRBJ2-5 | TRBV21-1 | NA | TGTGCCAGCCGACGTGGGACAGGAAAGGGAACGGACCAAGAGACCCAGTACTTC | CASRRGTGKGTDQETQYF
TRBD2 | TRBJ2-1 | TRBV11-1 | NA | TGTGCCAGCAGCCTGAGACTAGCGGACTACAATGAGCAGTTCTTC | CASSLRLADYNEQFF
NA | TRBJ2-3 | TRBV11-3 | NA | TGTGCCAGCAGCTTTGGGCAGGAACACACAGATACGCAGTATTTT | CASSFGQEHTDTQYF
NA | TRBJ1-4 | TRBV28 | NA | TGTGCCAGCAGTAGCCCTTCAGGGAAGAATGAAAAACTGTTTTTT | CASSSPSGKNEKLFF
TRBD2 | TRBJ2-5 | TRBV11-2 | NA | TGTGCCAGCAGCTCGAGGCTAGCGGCCCAAGAGACCCAGTACTTC | CASSSRLAAQETQYF
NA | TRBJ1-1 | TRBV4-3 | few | TGCGCCAGCAGCCAAATAACTTCAGGGTCCACTGAAGCTTTCTTT | CASSQITSGSTEAFF
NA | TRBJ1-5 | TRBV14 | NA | TGTGCCAGCAGGCCCCCTGGGGCCCTCTCTCTCGGTTATAGCAATCAGCCCCAGCATTTT | CASRPPGALSLGYSNQPQHF
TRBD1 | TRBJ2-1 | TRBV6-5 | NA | TGTGCCACGCCTAGGGGACAGCTGATTGACAATGAGCAGTTCTTC | CATPRGQLIDNEQFF
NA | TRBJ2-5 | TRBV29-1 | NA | TGCAGCGGTGACCCGACAGGGAGGCTGGAGACCCAGTACTTC | CSGDPTGRLETQYF
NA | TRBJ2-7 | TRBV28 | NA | TGTGCCAGCGCTGGGACTTACTCCTACGAGCAGTACTTC | CASAGTYSYEQYF